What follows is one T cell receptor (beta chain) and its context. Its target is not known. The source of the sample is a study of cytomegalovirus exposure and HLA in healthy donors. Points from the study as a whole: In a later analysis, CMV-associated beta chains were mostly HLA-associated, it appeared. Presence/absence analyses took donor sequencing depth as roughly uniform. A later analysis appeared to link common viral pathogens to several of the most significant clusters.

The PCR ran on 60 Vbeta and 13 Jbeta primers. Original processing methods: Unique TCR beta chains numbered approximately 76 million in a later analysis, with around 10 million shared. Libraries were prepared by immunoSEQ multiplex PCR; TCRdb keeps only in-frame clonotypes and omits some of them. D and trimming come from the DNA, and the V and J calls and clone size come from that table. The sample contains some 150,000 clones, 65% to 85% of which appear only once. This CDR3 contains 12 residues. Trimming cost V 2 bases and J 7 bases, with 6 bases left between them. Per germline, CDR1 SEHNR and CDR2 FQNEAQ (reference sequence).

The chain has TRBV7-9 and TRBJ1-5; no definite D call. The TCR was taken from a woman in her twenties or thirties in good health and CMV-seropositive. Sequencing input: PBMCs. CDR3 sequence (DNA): TGTGCCAGCAGCTTATCCCTCCAGCCCCAGCATTTT. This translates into CASSLSLQPQHF.